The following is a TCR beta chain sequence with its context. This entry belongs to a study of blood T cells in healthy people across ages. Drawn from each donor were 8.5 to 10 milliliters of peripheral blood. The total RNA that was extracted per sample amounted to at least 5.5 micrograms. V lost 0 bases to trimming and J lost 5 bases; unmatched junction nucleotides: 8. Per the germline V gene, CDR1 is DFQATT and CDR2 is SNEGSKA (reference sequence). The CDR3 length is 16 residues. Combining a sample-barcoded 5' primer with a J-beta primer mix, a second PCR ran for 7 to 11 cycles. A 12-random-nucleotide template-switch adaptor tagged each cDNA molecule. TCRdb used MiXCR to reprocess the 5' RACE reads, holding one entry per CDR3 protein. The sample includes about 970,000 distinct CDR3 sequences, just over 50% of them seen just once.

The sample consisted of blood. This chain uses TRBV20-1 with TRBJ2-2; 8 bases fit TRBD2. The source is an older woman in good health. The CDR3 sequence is CSARDWGSGTTGELFF. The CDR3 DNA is TGCAGTGCTAGAGATTGGGGTAGCGGGACTACCGGGGAGCTGTTTTTT.